This TCR beta chain was observed in a study of CD8 T cells in ankylosing spondylitis. Findings of the study overall: A motif in TCR beta, a set of about eight highly homologous variants, appeared characteristic of ankylosing spondylitis blood. Disease-linked clones reportedly concentrated significantly in matched ankylosing spondylitis synovial fluid.

Quantitative 5'-RACE with molecular barcodes generated TCR beta libraries. One entry per CDR3 protein results from TCRdb running MiXCR on the 5' RACE reads. Of around 890,000 distinct CDR3 sequences in the sample, 10% to 15% are singletons; the top ten hold approximately 0.46%. The germline CDR1 and CDR2 sequences are SEHNR and FQNEAQ (reference sequence). The CDR3 contains 15 residues. Between the trimmed V and J ends, which lost 1 base and 5 bases, there was a span of 12 bases. This clonotype was observed a few times. Antigen specificity is unknown. It may be a read error: a sequence one base away is much more abundant.

The rearrangement links TRBV7-9 to TRBJ2-1, with D possibly matching TRBD2 (6 bases). The sequencing sample was made of blood, either unsorted or a sorted T cell fraction (not recorded which). This receptor was taken from a male donor with ankylosing spondylitis. CDR3 amino acids: CASSLGASVNNEQFF. The CDR3 nucleotides are TGTGCCAGCAGCTTAGGGGCTAGCGTTAACAATGAGCAGTTCTTC.